The present TCR beta chain was sequenced within a study of CD8+ T cells in alopecia areata (dated by TCRdb to about 2018). Looking at the study overall: The treated patients took part in an open-label pilot trial in which moderate-to-severe alopecia areata was treated with oral tofacitinib at 5 to 10 mg twice daily. Scalp tissue and sorted CD4+ and CD8+ peripheral blood T cells from patchy and totalis/universalis alopecia areata patients and from healthy controls were covered by human TCRbeta sequencing. Biopsies were taken from tofacitinib-treated patients at baseline and at 4 and 24 weeks of treatment, and a later scalp biopsy was taken in several of the tofacitinib-treated patients. Scalp clonality was compared among normal scalp (n=4), patchy alopecia areata scalp (n=8), and alopecia totalis/universalis scalp (n=8). RNA was extracted with the PAXgene miRNA kit for fixed scalp, the miRNeasy kit for PBMCs, and the RNeasy kit for mouse skin. Patients stayed on tofacitinib for 6 to 18 months and then had 6 months of follow-up off drug so that delayed response and recurrence could be assessed. Disease severity in treated patients was measured with the SALT score, which quantifies the percentage of affected scalp surface area. Amplification of TCRbeta CDR3 regions was done by immunoSEQ multiplex PCR using 35 Vbeta forward primers and 13 Jbeta reverse primers. In both human patients and the C3H/HeJ mouse model, the study applied high-throughput TCRbeta sequencing to look at T cell clonal expansion in alopecia areata. General conclusions and limits of the study: Tofacitinib significantly lowered scalp clonality and the number of expanded CD8+ clones among the top 100 scalp clones. Resident alphabeta T cells in normal human skin are also sequenced, complicating scalp TCR repertoire analysis, unlike mouse skin dominated by gammadelta T cells. During tofacitinib treatment, many expanded lesional clones stuck around in both scalp and blood, and this persistence may partly explain why relapse happens after treatment is stopped. The treated cohort was small, with a single nonresponder, so links between baseline CD8+ expansion and response need larger studies. Shared TCR sequences between patients were less evident than in mice, which may be partly attributable to HLA diversity in the patient population. Compared with normal scalp, lesional scalp, particularly in alopecia totalis/universalis, had higher clonality and more expanded CD8+ clones, which suggests antigenic drive.

This clone was detected only a few times. This receptor's antigen is unknown. Base qualities were left out, and no much larger clone turns up one base away. According to the study, the label for this sample's treatment or condition signals: oral pan-JAK inhibitor, 5-10 mg twice daily. Lesional scalp punch biopsies and peripheral blood were collected from alopecia areata patients. PBMCs were isolated by density centrifugation and stained for CD3, CD4 and CD8, after which CD4+ and CD8+ T cells were sorted on a FACSAria. Receptor libraries were prepared by the immunoSEQ multiplex PCR assay. To provide template for TCR sequencing, every sample had RNA extracted and reverse transcribed into cDNA. SuperScript III was used for first-strand cDNA synthesis, primed with a 2:1 mix of oligo-dT and random hexamers. Amplification bias was assessed with a synthetic immune receptor repertoire, and residual bias was removed computationally. On the study's bioinformatics: Raw reads were preprocessed for error removal, and CDR3 was defined according to IMGT conventions as running from the conserved cysteine to phenylalanine. Clonality was calculated as 1 minus Shannon entropy normalized by log2 of the number of productive unique TCRs. Scalp TCRbeta sequences were cross-referenced with sorted blood CD4 and CD8 repertoires so that the CD4 or CD8 identity of scalp clones could be inferred. TCRdb stores this immuneACCESS table with in-frame sequences only. Part of the clones is absent; in the studies checked, under half of the shortfall reflects unresolved V genes, and no reason is known for the rest. D and trimming were read from the DNA, whereas the V and J calls and clone size are those reported in that table. The sample data list roughly 210,000 clones, and 43% of these were observed just once. The ten largest account for over 2.5% of the sample.

The receptor comes from a human donor with alopecia areata. The sequencing here drew on CD4+ T cells sorted from blood, taken between weeks 36 and 40, from a patient treated with tofacitinib.

The CDR3 region reads CASSPGTGASTDTQYF. The DNA reads as follows: TGTGCCAGCAGTCCCGGGACAGGGGCTAGCACAGATACGCAGTATTTT. The rearranged chain carries TRBV2 and TRBJ2-3; 10 junctional bases match TRBD1. V is cut back by 5 bases and J by 0 bases, with 5 bases in the junction unmatched. From the cysteine up to the phenylalanine, the CDR3 has a length of 16 residues. Just the 48-base CDR3 DNA is kept, in frame starting at base 1. The germline V gene yields SNHLY for CDR1 and FYNNEI for CDR2.